Below, 26 T cell receptor beta chains from the same sample are listed, as sequenced in a study of OX40 agonist ivuxolimab in advanced cancers. TCRdb keeps only in-frame clones here, not all; method: immunoSEQ multiplex PCR. This table holds 95,000 to 150,000 clones, just over 90% found once. The source was CD4+ or CD8+ T cells sorted from blood, collected in a trial of the OX40 agonist ivuxolimab. Every receptor here comes from an adult with an advanced solid tumor such as melanoma, head and neck, liver or kidney cancer.

CDR3 amino acids: CASRVDNPSTEAFF. The CDR3 DNA is TGTGCCAGCAGGGTCGACAACCCGAGTACTGAAGCTTTCTTT. The chain carries TRBV6-1 and TRBJ1-1; no definite D call. V was cut by 6 bases and J by 5 bases, with 16 bases left in between. CDR1 and CDR2 (germline): MNHNS, SASEGT. CDR3 length: 14 residues.

This rearrangement joins TRBV9 to TRBJ1-4; D is possibly TRBD1 (5 bases). The CDR3 loop spans 16 amino acids. Germline assignment: CDR1 SGDLS and CDR2 YYNGEE. V lost 0 bases and J lost 1, with 10 bases in between. The CDR3 sequence is CASSVGGLGTNEKLFF. The CDR3 DNA reads as TGTGCCAGCAGCGTAGGGGGCTTAGGAACTAATGAAAAACTGTTTTTT. The variable domain in full, completed from reference TRBV9 and TRBJ1-4, reads DSGVTQTPKHLITATGQRVTLRCSPRSGDLSVYWYQQSLDQGLQFLIQYYNGEERAKGNILERFSAQQFPDLHSELNLSSLELGDSALYFCASSVGGLGTNEKLFFGSGTQLSVL.

The chain couples TRBV18 to TRBJ1-3; D might be TRBD1 (5 bases). The germline CDR1 and CDR2 sequences are KGHSH and LQKENI. The CDR3 consists of 13 residues. V lost 6 bases and J 8 bases, leaving 14 bases between the germline ends. In nucleotides, the CDR3 is TGTGCCAGCTCGTCCGGGAGGGGCGACACCATATATTTT. Amino acid sequence: CASSSGRGDTIYF.

The chain recombines TRBV7-2 with TRBJ2-7, with 11 bases that match TRBD2. The ends lost 5 bases at V and 5 bases at J; junction bases unmatched: 11. CDR1 and CDR2 (germline): SGHTA, FQGNSA. CDR3 length equals 16 residues. CDR3: CASSARGLAGSHEQYF. CDR3 sequence (DNA): TGTGCCAGCAGCGCCCGAGGACTAGCGGGCTCACACGAGCAGTACTTC.

Only one count was recorded for this clone. The chain recombines TRBV7-8 with TRBJ1-2, with D uncertain. Between the trimmed V and J ends, which lost 3 bases and 4 bases, there was a span of 15 bases. The germline gives CDR1 SGHVS, CDR2 FQNEAQ. This CDR3 is 15 amino acids long. The DNA for the CDR3 is TGTGCCAGCAGCTTGGTGAGGGATCATTCCTATGGCTACACCTTC. This codes for CASSLVRDHSYGYTF.

J is TRBJ2-7 and V is TRBV4-3; D unresolved. The CDR3 totals 13 residues. Germline lookup yields CDR1 LGHNA and CDR2 YSLEER. V was pared by 4 bases and J by 5 bases, with 12 bases between. The CDR3 DNA follows: TGCGCCAGCAGCCTAAAGGTGTCCCACGAGCAGTACTTC. Translating gives CASSLKVSHEQYF.

V usage is TRBV6-5 and J usage is TRBJ2-7; D call uncertain. Trimming stripped 6 bases from V and 0 bases from J, with 15 bases between. The CDR3 sequence is 15 residues long. Germline V gene lookup returns CDR1 MNHEY and CDR2 SVGAGI. The CDR3 is CASSAPGTLSYEQYF. As DNA, the CDR3 is TGTGCCAGCAGCGCCCCAGGTACTCTCTCCTACGAGCAGTACTTC.

This chain uses TRBV4-1 with TRBJ1-3, with D unresolved. V gave up 0 bases and J gave up 0 bases, with 12 bases separating them. CDR1 is MGHRA, CDR2 YSYEKL, per germline. CDR3 length: 17 amino acids. The CDR3 sequence is CASSQDASGSSGNTIYF. The CDR3 nucleotides are TGCGCCAGCAGCCAAGATGCGTCGGGAAGCTCTGGAAACACCATATATTTT.

The V and J genes are TRBV7-3 and TRBJ2-1; possible D gene TRBD1, 7 bases. Trimming took off 5 bases at V and 5 bases at J, with 19 bases between the two ends. Germline values: CDR1 SGHTA, CDR2 FQGTGA. The CDR3 has 16 amino acids. The CDR3 nucleotides read TGTGCCAGCAGCCTCCAGGGGGGCCTTATAAACAATGAGCAGTTCTTC. It codes for CASSLQGGLINNEQFF.

V gene TRBV2 combines with J gene TRBJ2-7; D call uncertain. Trimming took off 8 bases at V and 2 bases at J, with 22 bases between the two ends. Per the germline V gene, CDR1 is SNHLY and CDR2 is FYNNEI. The CDR3 runs 16 residues. The CDR3: CASDPPLSRSPYEQYF. The CDR3 DNA is TGTGCCAGCGACCCCCCCCTCTCTCGGTCACCCTACGAGCAGTACTTC.

The chain has TRBV28 and TRBJ2-7; D is uncertain. The CDR3 is 12 residues long. CDR1 and CDR2 (germline): MDHEN, SYDVKM. V was trimmed by 6 bases and J by 3 bases, leaving 9 bases between them. This CDR3 reads CASSTTDYEQYF. The CDR3 bases are TGTGCCAGCAGCACAACTGACTACGAGCAGTACTTC.

This sequence joins TRBV27 and TRBJ2-3, with D possibly TRBD2 on 6 matching bases. This CDR3 has 13 residues. The germline V gene has CDR1 MNHEY and CDR2 SMNVEV (reference sequence). With 4 bases removed from V and 1 base from J, the gap between germline ends came to 6 bases. CDR3 loop: CASSWGGTDTQYF. CDR3 nucleotides: TGTGCCAGCAGTTGGGGGGGCACAGATACGCAGTATTTT.

V usage is TRBV4-2 and J usage is TRBJ2-5, with unresolved D. The CDR3 length is 13 residues. Germline V gene lookup returns CDR1 LGHNA and CDR2 YNFKEQ. V was shortened by 1 base and J by 5 bases, with 8 bases between the two germline ends. CDR3 sequence (DNA): TGTGCCAGCAGCCAAGTGAGGTTGGAGACCCAGTACTTC. It encodes CASSQVRLETQYF.

V and J are TRBV14 and TRBJ1-2; D is undetermined. This CDR3 is built from 16 residues. The germline V gene has CDR1 SGHDN and CDR2 FVKESK. The V end lost 6 bases, the J end lost 4 bases, and 21 bases lay between the germline ends. CDR3 region: CASSTPRKDDGYGYTF. In nucleotides, the CDR3 is TGTGCCAGCAGTACACCCAGGAAGGACGACGGCTATGGCTACACCTTC.

This chain joins TRBV5-1 and TRBJ2-5; 8 nucleotides align to TRBD1. This CDR3 is 16 amino acids long. CDR1 is SGHRS, CDR2 YFSETQ, per germline. V dropped 2 bases and J dropped 0; count of bases not matched to a gene: 6. CDR3 sequence reads: CASSFGTGTYQETQYF. In nucleotides, the CDR3 is TGCGCCAGCAGCTTCGGGACAGGAACGTACCAAGAGACCCAGTACTTC.

This clone has only one observation. The rearrangement links TRBV14 to TRBJ2-1, with D unresolved. Per germline, CDR1 SGHDN and CDR2 FVKESK. Trimming took off 0 bases at V and 2 bases at J, with 14 bases between the two ends. The CDR3 length is 17 residues. The CDR3 DNA follows: TGTGCCAGCAGCCAAGAACGCGGTGGTAGGGCCTACAATGAGCAGTTCTTC. Its translation is CASSQERGGRAYNEQFF. Full variable domain (missing parts from reference TRBV14 and TRBJ2-1): EAGVTQFPSHSVIEKGQTVTLRCDPISGHDNLYWYRRVMGKEIKFLLHFVKESKQDESGMPNNRFLAERTGGTYSTLKVQPAELEDSGVYFCASSQERGGRAYNEQFFGPGTRLTVL.

The chain joins TRBV4-1 to TRBJ1-6; no clear D. Germline loops: CDR1 MGHRA, CDR2 YSYEKL. Trimming removed 0 bases from V and 5 bases from J, with 14 bases in between. This CDR3 is 17 amino acids long. The chain's CDR3 is CASSQDETYLNNSPLHF. The CDR3 region has the DNA TGCGCCAGCAGCCAAGATGAGACGTACCTGAATAATTCACCCCTCCACTTT.

This chain links TRBV28 with TRBJ2-3; 8 bases are a match to TRBD2. Per the germline V gene, CDR1 is MDHEN and CDR2 is SYDVKM. CDR3 length: 15 residues. V lost 6 bases, J lost 1 base, and 6 bases stayed unmatched. CDR3 nucleotides: TGTGCCAGCAGACAGACTAGCGCCCGCACAGATACGCAGTATTTT. Translating gives CASRQTSARTDTQYF.

CDR3 sequence (DNA): TGTGCCAGCAGTTGGGACAGGGTCTCCGAGGAGTACTTC. It yields the protein CASSWDRVSEEYF. The chain combines TRBV5-6 with TRBJ2-5; 9 bases map to TRBD1. V trimming: 5 bases; J trimming: 12 bases; junction bases outside the gene matches: 11. The V gene's germline CDR1 is SGHDT and CDR2 YYEEEE. The CDR3 contains 13 residues.

V usage is TRBV6-5 and J usage is TRBJ2-7; no clear D. The CDR3 is 11 residues long. The germline gives CDR1 MNHEY, CDR2 SVGAGI. V was trimmed by 8 bases and J by 5 bases, leaving 10 bases between them. The DNA of the CDR3 is TGTGCCAGCGTTCAGCTCCACGAGCAGTACTTC. Translated: CASVQLHEQYF.

V usage is TRBV6-1 and J usage is TRBJ1-2; D is unclear. The CDR3 extends over 14 amino acids. CDR1 and CDR2 (germline): MNHNS, SASEGT. The V and J ends lost 0 bases and 8 bases respectively, with 13 bases between them. The CDR3, as DNA: TGTGCCAGCAGTGAAGCGCCTACAGTCTTAGGCTACACCTTC. This sequence encodes CASSEAPTVLGYTF.

For this clone: The same CDR3 can be traced to other DNA sequences in this sample. J is TRBJ1-5 and V is TRBV18; 7 nucleotides align to TRBD1. V shed 2 bases and J 3 bases; nucleotides not matched to a gene: 4. CDR3 length: 15 amino acids. CDR1 KGHSH and CDR2 LQKENI come from the germline V gene. In DNA, the CDR3 is TGTGCCAGCTCACCAACTGGACAGGTCAATCAGCCCCAGCATTTT. This sequence encodes CASSPTGQVNQPQHF.

The rearrangement uses TRBV6-5 and TRBJ2-7; 10 nucleotides agree with TRBD1. V dropped 2 bases and J dropped 4; count of bases not matched to a gene: 5. CDR1 MNHEY and CDR2 SVGAGI come from the germline V gene. The CDR3 contains 15 residues. The CDR3 sequence is CASSYNGQGDYEQYF. CDR3 nucleotides: TGTGCCAGCAGTTACAACGGACAGGGGGATTACGAGCAGTACTTC.

This rearrangement joins TRBV7-9 to TRBJ2-1, with D possibly being TRBD1 or TRBD2 (5 bases each). This CDR3 contains 15 residues. Germline-derived CDR1 and CDR2 are SEHNR and FQNEAQ (reference sequence). V was pared by 5 bases and J by 4 bases, with 15 bases between. For the CDR3, the DNA is TGTGCCAGCAGCCGGGCGAGCGGACATTACAATGAGCAGTTCTTC. Translated: CASSRASGHYNEQFF.

A note on this clone: Other DNA sequences of this sample code for an identical CDR3. The chain recombines TRBV5-1 with TRBJ1-1, with D possibly matching TRBD1 (5 bases). V was trimmed by 0 bases and J by 3 bases, leaving 6 bases between them. CDR3 length: 13 residues. Germline V lookup: CDR1 SGHRS, CDR2 YFSETQ. As DNA, the CDR3 is TGCGCCAGCAGCTTGGTAGGGGACACTGAAGCTTTCTTT. It yields the protein CASSLVGDTEAFF.

This rearrangement joins TRBV6-6 to TRBJ2-7; a possible D gene is TRBD1 (5 bases). The V gene's germline CDR1 is MNHNY and CDR2 SVGAGI (reference sequence). The CDR3 spans 14 residues. The V and J ends lost 2 bases and 0 bases respectively, with 8 bases between them. DNA of the CDR3: TGTGCCAGCAGTTACGAGACAGTCTCCTACGAGCAGTACTTC. It codes for CASSYETVSYEQYF.